A single T cell receptor beta chain is shown here with its context. The antigen is undetermined. The sample comes from a study of cytomegalovirus exposure and HLA in healthy donors. For the study at large: A prior study identified 100 million to 130 million unique TCR beta sequences from about 179 million T cells. Study-wide points: Later examination showed HLA-associated TCR beta chains had greater clonal expansion than equally common others. Apart from CMV serostatus, no immune exposure information was available. V segments that were indistinguishable, TRBV6-2 and TRBV6-3 among them, were omitted from analysis.

The CDR3 contains 19 residues. Germline values: CDR1 LNHDA, CDR2 SQIVND (reference sequence). V lost 7 bases and J lost 3; bases outside the gene matches: 18. The PCR had 60 Vbeta and 13 Jbeta primers. Generated by immunoSEQ multiplex PCR, the TCRdb table keeps only in-frame clones and is missing some. The repertoire holds under 150,000 clones, about two thirds seen once, with less than 4.5% in the top ten. Input material: PBMCs. The clonotype originates from a man in his forties or fifties in good health and CMV-seropositive. The chain uses TRBV19 and TRBJ2-6; 7 bases are a match to TRBD2. CDR3 amino acids: CASNTGLRTRVSGANVLTF. CDR3 bases: TGTGCCAGTAATACTGGGCTCCGGACTAGGGTCAGTGGGGCCAACGTCCTGACTTTC.